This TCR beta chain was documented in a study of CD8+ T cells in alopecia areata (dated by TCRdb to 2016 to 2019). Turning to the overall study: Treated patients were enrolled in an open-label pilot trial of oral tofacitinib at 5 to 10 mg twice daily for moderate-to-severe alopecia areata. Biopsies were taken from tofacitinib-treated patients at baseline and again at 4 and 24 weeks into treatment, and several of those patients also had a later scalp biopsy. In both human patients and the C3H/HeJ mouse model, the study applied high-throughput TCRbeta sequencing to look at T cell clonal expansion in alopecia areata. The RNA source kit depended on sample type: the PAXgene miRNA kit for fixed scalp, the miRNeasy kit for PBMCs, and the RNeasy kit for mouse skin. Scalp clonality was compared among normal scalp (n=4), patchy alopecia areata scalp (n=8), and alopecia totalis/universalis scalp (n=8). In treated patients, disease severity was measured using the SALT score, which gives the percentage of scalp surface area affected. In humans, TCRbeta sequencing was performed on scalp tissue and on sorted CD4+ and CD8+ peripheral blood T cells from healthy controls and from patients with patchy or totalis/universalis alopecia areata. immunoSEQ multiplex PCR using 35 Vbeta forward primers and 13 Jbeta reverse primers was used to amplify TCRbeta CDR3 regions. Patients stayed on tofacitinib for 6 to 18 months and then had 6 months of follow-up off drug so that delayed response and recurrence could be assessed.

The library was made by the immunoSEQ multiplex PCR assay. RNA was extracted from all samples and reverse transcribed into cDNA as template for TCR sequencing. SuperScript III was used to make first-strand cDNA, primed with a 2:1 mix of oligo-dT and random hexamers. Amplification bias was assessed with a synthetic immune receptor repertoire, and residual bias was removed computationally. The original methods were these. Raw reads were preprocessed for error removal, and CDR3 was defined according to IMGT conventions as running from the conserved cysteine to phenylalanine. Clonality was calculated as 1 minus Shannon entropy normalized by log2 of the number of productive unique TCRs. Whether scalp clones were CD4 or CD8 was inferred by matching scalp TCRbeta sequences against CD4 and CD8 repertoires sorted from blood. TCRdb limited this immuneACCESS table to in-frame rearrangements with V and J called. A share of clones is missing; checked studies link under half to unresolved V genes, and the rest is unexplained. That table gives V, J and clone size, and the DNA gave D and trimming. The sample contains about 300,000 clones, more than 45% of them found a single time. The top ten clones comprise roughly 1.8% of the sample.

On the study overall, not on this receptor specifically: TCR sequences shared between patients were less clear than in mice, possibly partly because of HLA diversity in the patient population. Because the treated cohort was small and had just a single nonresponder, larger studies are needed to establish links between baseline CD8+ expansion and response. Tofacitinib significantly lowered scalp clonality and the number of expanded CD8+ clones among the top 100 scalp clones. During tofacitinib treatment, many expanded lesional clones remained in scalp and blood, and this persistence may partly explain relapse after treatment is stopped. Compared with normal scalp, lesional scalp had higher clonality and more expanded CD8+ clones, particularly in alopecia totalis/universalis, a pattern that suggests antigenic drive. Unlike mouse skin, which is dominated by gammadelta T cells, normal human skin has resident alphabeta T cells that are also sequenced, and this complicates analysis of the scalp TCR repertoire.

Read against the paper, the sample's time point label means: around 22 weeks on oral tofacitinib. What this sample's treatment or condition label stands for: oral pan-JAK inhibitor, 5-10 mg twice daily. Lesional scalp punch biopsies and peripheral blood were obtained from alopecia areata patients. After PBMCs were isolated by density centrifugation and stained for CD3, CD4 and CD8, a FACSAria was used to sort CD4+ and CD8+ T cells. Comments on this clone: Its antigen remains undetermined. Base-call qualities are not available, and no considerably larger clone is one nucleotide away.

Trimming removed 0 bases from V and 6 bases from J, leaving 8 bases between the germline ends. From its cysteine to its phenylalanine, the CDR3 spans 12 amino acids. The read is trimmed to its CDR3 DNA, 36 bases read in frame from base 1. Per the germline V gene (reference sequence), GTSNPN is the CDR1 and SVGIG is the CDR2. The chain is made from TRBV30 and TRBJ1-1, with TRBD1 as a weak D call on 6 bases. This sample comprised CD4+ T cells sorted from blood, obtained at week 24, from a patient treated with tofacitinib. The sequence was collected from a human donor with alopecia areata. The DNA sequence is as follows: TGTGCCTGGAGTGTTTCAGGGGCTGAAGCTTTCTTT. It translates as CAWSVSGAEAFF.